Listed below are T cell receptor beta chains from one sample, sequenced in a study of neurological immune-mediated disorders. Via MiXCR, TCRdb re-called the 5' RACE reads, giving one row per CDR3 protein. The sample consists of some 57,000 distinct CDR3 sequences, around 4.7% of them appearing once. Specimen: PBMCs. The receptors derive from a woman between 45 and 60 years old with multiple sclerosis. Both conserved end residues are part of each CDR3. The order of the fields is D gene, J gene, V gene, clone size, CDR3 DNA, CDR3 protein. D genes are given only for firm matches. The size entry is marked missing in some rows and otherwise reads once, few, many or a size class.

>.|TRBJ1-2|TRBV7-2|.
TGTGCCAGCAGCTTAGAAAAAGGGCAGAACTATGGCTACACCTTC
CASSLEKGQNYGYTF
>.|TRBJ1-1|TRBV4-3|many
TGCGCCAGCAGCCAAGGGGCAAGGGGTCCAGAAACTCAGAACACTGAAGCTTTCTTT
CASSQGARGPETQNTEAFF
>.|TRBJ1-1|TRBV3-1|many
TGTGCCAGCAGCCAAGGAAGCACTGAAGCTTTCTTT
CASSQGSTEAFF
>.|TRBJ2-1|TRBV7-2|medium-sized
TGTGCCAGCAGCTTATCCGTACTGGGCAAGCAGTTCTTC
CASSLSVLGKQFF
>.|TRBJ1-5|TRBV20-1|many
TGCAGTGCTAGAGTTGGTAAATTTGATCAGCCCCAGCATTTT
CSARVGKFDQPQHF
>.|TRBJ1-3|TRBV29-1|many
TGCAGCGCACAGCTCTCTGGAAACACCATATATTTT
CSAQLSGNTIYF
>.|TRBJ1-2|TRBV3-1|many
TGTGCCAGCAGCCAAGAGGCCCGCAAGTCGGGCTACACCTTC
CASSQEARKSGYTF
>.|TRBJ2-1|TRBV5-1|many
TGCGCCAGCAGCTGGGCCGGTGAGCAGTTCTTC
CASSWAGEQFF
>.|TRBJ2-4|TRBV28|.
TGTGCCAGCAGTTCCGGGACACCTGACATTCAGTACTTC
CASSSGTPDIQYF
>TRBD1|TRBJ1-2|TRBV14|many
TGTGCCAGCAGCCACTCGGGACAGGGGCCAGGGTATGGCTACACCTTC
CASSHSGQGPGYGYTF
>.|TRBJ1-1|TRBV20-1|many
TGCAGTCGCTCCTTAGGGACTGAAGCTTTCTTT
CSRSLGTEAFF
>.|TRBJ2-2|TRBV6-6|.
TGTGCCAGCACCACCGCGAACACCGGGGAGCAGTTTTTT
CASTTANTGEQFF
>.|TRBJ2-1|TRBV14|few
TGTGCCAGCAGCCTTCTCGGGGCCTCCTACAATGAGCAGTTCTTC
CASSLLGASYNEQFF
>.|TRBJ1-5|TRBV4-1|many
TGCGCCAGCAGCCAAGCATCGTTTCAGCCCCAGCATTTT
CASSQASFQPQHF
>TRBD2|TRBJ2-2|TRBV7-9|many
TGTGCCAGCAGGACTAGCGGGGGCTTCAGCGGGGAGCTGTTTTTT
CASRTSGGFSGELFF
>.|TRBJ2-3|TRBV20-1|many
TGCAGTGCCGCGGGCGGGATAGCGGATACGCAGTATTTT
CSAAGGIADTQYF
>.|TRBJ2-2|TRBV7-3|many
TGTGCCAGCCAAGGGGGGGCCGGGGAGCTGTTTTTT
CASQGGAGELFF
>TRBD1|TRBJ1-2|TRBV6-2/TRBV6-3|many
TGTGCCAGCAGTAGGACAGGGATCAGCTATGGCTACACCTTC
CASSRTGISYGYTF
>.|TRBJ1-5|TRBV20-1|.
TGCAGTGCTAGCCAAGGGGGTTATAGCAATCAGCCCCAGCATTTT
CSASQGGYSNQPQHF
>.|TRBJ1-2|TRBV20-1|many
TGCAGTGCTAGAGATCCCGACAGCGGTAATGGCTACACCTTC
CSARDPDSGNGYTF
>TRBD1|TRBJ1-1|TRBV5-1|many
TGCGCCAGCAGCCTCGAAAAAGGGACAGAGACTGAAGCTTTCTTT
CASSLEKGTETEAFF
>.|TRBJ2-3|TRBV6-2/TRBV6-3|many
TGTGCCAGCAGCCGGGGGTCAGGAACCACAGATACGCAGTATTTT
CASSRGSGTTDTQYF
>TRBD2|TRBJ2-2|TRBV5-4|many
TGTGCCAGCAGCTTATGGCGGGAGTTCACCGGGGAGCTGTTTTTT
CASSLWREFTGELFF
>.|TRBJ2-7|TRBV12-3/TRBV12-4|.
TGTGCCAGCAGTGACAACCTGAGTAAAGAGCAGTACTTC
CASSDNLSKEQYF
>.|TRBJ2-3|TRBV7-8|many
TGTGCCAGCAGCTTAATCAGGGGCGAACGTGGAGATACGCAGTATTTT
CASSLIRGERGDTQYF
>TRBD2|TRBJ2-1|TRBV6-2/TRBV6-3|.
TGTGCCAGCAGCCCGGGACTAGTGAACTCCTACAATGAGCAGTTCTTC
CASSPGLVNSYNEQFF
>TRBD1|TRBJ1-2|TRBV9|few
TGTGCCAGCAGCGGAAACCGACAGGGGGGTGGCTACACCTTC
CASSGNRQGGGYTF
>TRBD2|TRBJ2-1|TRBV20-1|many
TGCAGTGCTAGGGTGCCGGGGGGTCCTTACAATGAGCAGTTCTTC
CSARVPGGPYNEQFF
>.|TRBJ1-1|TRBV6-6|many
TGTGTCAGCATTACCCAGGGGAACACTGAAGCTTTCTTT
CVSITQGNTEAFF
>.|TRBJ2-1|TRBV5-1|many
TGCGCCAGCAGCTTGGTGGGGACCCCCAATGAGCAGTTCTTC
CASSLVGTPNEQFF
>TRBD2|TRBJ2-3|TRBV15|many
TGTGCCACCAGCCAAATGCGGGGGGTCACAGATACGCAGTATTTT
CATSQMRGVTDTQYF
>.|TRBJ1-1|TRBV29-1|many
TGCAGCGTTGAAGACCCATCCAGGGGAACGGACACTGAAGCTTTCTTT
CSVEDPSRGTDTEAFF
>.|TRBJ2-1|TRBV5-1|few
TGCGCCAGCAGCCCGAGGGACATTTTAAAGGTCTACAATGAGCAGTTCTTC
CASSPRDILKVYNEQFF
>.|TRBJ2-1|TRBV12-3/TRBV12-4|many
TGTGCCAGCACCCCAGGGGGGGCCTACAATGAGCAGTTCTTC
CASTPGGAYNEQFF
>TRBD1|TRBJ2-7|TRBV7-9|many
TGTGCCAGCAGCTCCCTAGATGGCAGGGGGCTTATCTACGAGCAGTACTTC
CASSSLDGRGLIYEQYF
>TRBD1|TRBJ1-1|TRBV6-1|many
TGTGCCAGCAGAGACAGGGGAAACACTGAAGCTTTCTTT
CASRDRGNTEAFF
>.|TRBJ1-1|TRBV10-3|many
TGTGCCATCAGTGTAACAGAGAACACTGAAGCTTTCTTT
CAISVTENTEAFF
>.|TRBJ1-2|TRBV7-9|many
TGTGCCAGTGGGGGAAACAACTATGGCTACACCTTC
CASGGNNYGYTF
>TRBD1|TRBJ1-2|TRBV7-9|many
TGTGCCAGCAGCCCCACAGGGGGCTGGGCTAACTATGGCTACACCTTC
CASSPTGGWANYGYTF
>TRBD2|TRBJ2-1|TRBV5-1|many
TGCGCCAGCAGCACTAGCGGGGGGGCCGGTAATGAGCAGTTCTTC
CASSTSGGAGNEQFF
>TRBD1|TRBJ1-2|TRBV29-1|many
TGCAGCGCTAGGACAGGGTATGGCTACACCTTC
CSARTGYGYTF
>.|TRBJ1-3|TRBV7-2|many
TGTGCCAGCAGCTTACCCGTTTCCGACACCATATATTTT
CASSLPVSDTIYF
>.|TRBJ2-2|TRBV5-1|many
TGCGCCAGTTCACCGGGACGATCGAACACCGGGGAGCTGTTTTTT
CASSPGRSNTGELFF
>.|TRBJ2-7|TRBV5-1|many
TGCGCCAGCAGCCTGTCGCCCACAGGGACGGGGGAGCAGTACTTC
CASSLSPTGTGEQYF
>.|TRBJ2-2|TRBV6-2/TRBV6-3|many
TGTGCCAGCAGCCAACCCGACAGCACGAACACCGGGGAGCTGTTTTTT
CASSQPDSTNTGELFF
>TRBD2|TRBJ2-1|TRBV7-6|many
TGTGCCAGCGCAGTGACTAGCGGGGTTGGAAGTGAGCAGTTCTTC
CASAVTSGVGSEQFF
>.|TRBJ2-3|TRBV5-1|many
TGCGCCAGCAGCACCACCCCAGGTTCAGATACGCAGTATTTT
CASSTTPGSDTQYF
>TRBD2|TRBJ2-2|TRBV7-9|many
TGTGCCAGCAGCTCCCTGCGGGGGATCGGCACCGGGGAGCTGTTTTTT
CASSSLRGIGTGELFF
>TRBD2|TRBJ2-1|TRBV12-3/TRBV12-4|many
TGTGCCAGCAGGCGGACTAGCTTGAATGAGCAGTTCTTC
CASRRTSLNEQFF
>.|TRBJ2-2|TRBV6-2/TRBV6-3|many
TGTGCCAGCAGTTACTCCCCCTCGACTAGAAACACCGGGGAGCTGTTTTTT
CASSYSPSTRNTGELFF
>.|TRBJ2-2|TRBV6-5|few
TGTGCCAGCAGCTATATACCGTCCGGGGAGCTGTTTTTT
CASSYIPSGELFF
>TRBD1|TRBJ1-1|TRBV6-6|many
TGTGCCAGCAGTTATCAGGGGGTAGGGGACACTGAAGCTTTCTTT
CASSYQGVGDTEAFF
>TRBD1|TRBJ2-7|TRBV7-8|many
TGTGCCAGCAGCTTAGTCTTCTCTGGGGAGACAGGGAGACTCGAGCAGTACTTC
CASSLVFSGETGRLEQYF
>.|TRBJ2-2|TRBV7-2|many
TGTGCCAGCAGCGCGGACAGATCGAACACCGGGGAGCTGTTTTTT
CASSADRSNTGELFF
>.|TRBJ1-1|TRBV5-1|many
TGCGCCAGCAGCCTACGAGGGAGGGGCACTGAAGCTTTCTTT
CASSLRGRGTEAFF